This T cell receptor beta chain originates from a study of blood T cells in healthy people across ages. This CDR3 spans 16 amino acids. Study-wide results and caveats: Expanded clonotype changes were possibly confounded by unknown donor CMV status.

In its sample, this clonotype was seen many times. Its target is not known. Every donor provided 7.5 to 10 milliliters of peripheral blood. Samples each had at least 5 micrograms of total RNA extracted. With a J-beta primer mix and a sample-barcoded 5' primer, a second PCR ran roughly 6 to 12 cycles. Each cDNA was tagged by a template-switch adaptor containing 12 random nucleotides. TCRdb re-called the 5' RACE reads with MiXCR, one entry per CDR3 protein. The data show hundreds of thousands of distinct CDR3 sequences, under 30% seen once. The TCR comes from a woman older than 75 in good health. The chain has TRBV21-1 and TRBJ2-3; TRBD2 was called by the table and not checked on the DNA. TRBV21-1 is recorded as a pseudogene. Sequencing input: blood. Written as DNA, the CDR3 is TGTGCCAGCAGCAATAGTCCCCGCACGGGCACAGATACGCAGTATTTT. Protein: CASSNSPRTGTDTQYF.